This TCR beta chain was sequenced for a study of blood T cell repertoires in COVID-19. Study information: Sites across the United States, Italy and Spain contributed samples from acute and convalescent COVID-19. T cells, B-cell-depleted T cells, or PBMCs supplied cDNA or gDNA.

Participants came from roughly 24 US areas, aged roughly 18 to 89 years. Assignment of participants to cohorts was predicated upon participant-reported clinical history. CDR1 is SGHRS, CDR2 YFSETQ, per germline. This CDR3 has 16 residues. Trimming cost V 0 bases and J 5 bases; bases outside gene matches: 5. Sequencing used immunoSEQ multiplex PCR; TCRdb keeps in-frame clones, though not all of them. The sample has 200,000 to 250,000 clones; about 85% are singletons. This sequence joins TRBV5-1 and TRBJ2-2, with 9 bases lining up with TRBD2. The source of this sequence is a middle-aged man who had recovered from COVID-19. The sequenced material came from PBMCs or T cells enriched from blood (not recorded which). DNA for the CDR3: TGCGCCAGCAGCTTGGTAGCGGGAGTTGGGACCGGGGAGCTGTTTTTT. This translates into CASSLVAGVGTGELFF. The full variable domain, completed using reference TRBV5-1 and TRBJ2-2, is KAGVTQTPRYLIKTRGQQVTLSCSPISGHRSVSWYQQTPGQGLQFLFEYFSETQRNKGNFPGRFSGRQFSNSRSEMNVSTLELGDSALYLCASSLVAGVGTGELFFGEGSRLTVL.